These 14 T cell receptor beta chains came from one sample sequenced in a study of blood T cells in healthy people across ages. For the second PCR, which ran for roughly 7 to 11 cycles, a sample-barcoded 5' primer and a J-beta primer mix were used. Using its own MiXCR run on the 5' RACE reads, TCRdb lists one record per CDR3 protein. Of under 1,100,000 distinct CDR3 sequences in the sample, approximately 26% were seen once. These records were also assigned to another study, of T cells of mothers and their children.

Source material: blood. The receptors come from a girl aged 2 to 10 in good health.

This clonotype appeared a few times. The genes are TRBV10-3 and TRBJ2-5; possibly TRBD2 for D (5 bases). V was shortened by 3 bases and J by 2 bases, with 16 bases between the two germline ends. The CDR3 has 16 amino acids. The germline V gene has CDR1 ENHRY and CDR2 SYGVKD. The CDR3 coding sequence is TGTGCCATCAGTGACCGACTGACTACAGTACAAGAGACCCAGTACTTC. It encodes CAISDRLTTVQETQYF.

This clonotype was detected only a few times. The rearrangement joins TRBV29-1 to TRBJ2-2; unclear D gene. V was trimmed by 6 bases and J by 0 bases, leaving 8 bases between them. The CDR3 extends over 13 amino acids. Germline-derived CDR1 and CDR2 are SQVTM and ANQGSEA. The CDR3 loop reads CSVTPTNTGELFF. CDR3 coding DNA: TGCAGCGTGACACCCACGAACACCGGGGAGCTGTTTTTT.

V usage is TRBV20-1 and J usage is TRBJ2-5, with D hard to call. Matching the DNA end better, TRBJ2-1 makes the J call doubtful. This CDR3 is built from 15 residues. The germline V gene has CDR1 DFQATT and CDR2 SNEGSKA (reference sequence). The DNA for the CDR3 is TGCAGTGCAGTCCCCCGGCCGTTGAAATACAATGAGCAGTTCTTC. This gives the protein CSAVPRPLKYNEQFF.

The rearrangement links TRBV6-5 to TRBJ2-1, with 8 bases lining up with TRBD2. V gave up 6 bases and J gave up 6 bases; unmatched junction bases: 10. Per germline, CDR1 MNHEY and CDR2 SVGAGI. The CDR3 sequence is 15 residues long. The CDR3 protein is CASSSLSGATNEQFF. CDR3 bases: TGTGCCAGCAGCTCCCTTAGCGGGGCAACCAATGAGCAGTTCTTC.

This sequence joins TRBV4-1 and TRBJ2-1; D possibly corresponds to TRBD2 (5 bases). The CDR3 is made up of 15 amino acids. V was clipped by 2 bases and J by 10 bases, with 18 bases between them. CDR1 MGHRA and CDR2 YSYEKL come from the germline V gene. DNA of the CDR3: TGCGCCAGCAGCCAACCCTCGGACTCCTCTCTGGAGCAGTTCTTC. Encoded protein: CASSQPSDSSLEQFF.

DNA of the CDR3: TGTGCCAGCAGCGGCCGCCCTTTTCAGGGGGCTATAGATACTTCTGGGGCCAACGTCCTGACTTTC. The encoded protein is CASSGRPFQGAIDTSGANVLTF. The J gene is TRBJ2-6, the V gene TRBV11-2; 8 nucleotides line up with TRBD1. The CDR3 length is 22 residues. CDR1 is SGHAT and CDR2 is FQNNGV in the germline V gene. Trimming at V came to 5 bases and at J to 1 base, leaving 22 bases not matched to a gene.

The genes are TRBV28 and TRBJ1-1; D gene ambiguous. Trimming left V 6 bases short and J 5 bases short, with 13 bases between. CDR1 and CDR2 from the germline V gene are MDHEN and SYDVKM. The CDR3 spans 13 residues. The CDR3 nucleotides read TGTGCCAGCAGCCCCCCAACCGGGACTGAAGCTTTCTTT. Translated: CASSPPTGTEAFF.

The chain combines TRBV9 with TRBJ1-2, with TRBD1 matching 8 bases. This CDR3 has 13 residues. Germline CDR1 reads SGDLS; CDR2 reads YYNGEE. The V gene end was trimmed by 4 bases and the J gene end by 8 bases; junction bases not matched to a gene: 7. The CDR3 reads CASSPGGAEGYTF. The CDR3 nucleotides read TGTGCCAGCAGCCCAGGGGGCGCGGAAGGCTACACCTTC.

The table lists this clonotype with a few counts. V usage is TRBV12-3 or TRBV12-4 and J usage is TRBJ2-7; a possible D gene is TRBD1 (5 bases). This CDR3 has 13 residues. Trimming took off 5 bases at V and 3 bases at J, with 11 bases between the two ends. The CDR3 is CASSRQRDYEQYF. CDR3 sequence (DNA): TGTGCCAGCAGTCGACAGCGAGACTACGAGCAGTACTTC.

The J gene is TRBJ2-2, the V gene TRBV4-1; 9 bases fit TRBD1. Germline V gene sequence: CDR1 MGHRA, CDR2 YSYEKL. The CDR3 contains 18 residues. Germline trimming cut 2 bases from V and 0 bases from J; bases unmatched to any gene: 7. As DNA, the CDR3 is TGCGCCAGCAGCCAACTTCTCCGGGACAGGGCGAACACCGGGGAGCTGTTTTTT. Its protein product is CASSQLLRDRANTGELFF.

V is TRBV4-2 and J is TRBJ1-1; D call uncertain. V was shortened by 3 bases and J by 0 bases, with 5 bases between the two germline ends. This CDR3 is 13 amino acids long. Per the germline V gene, CDR1 is LGHNA and CDR2 is YNFKEQ. The CDR3 nucleotides read TGTGCCAGCAGCCACCCAATGAACACTGAAGCTTTCTTT. It encodes CASSHPMNTEAFF.

This clonotype has a handful of counts. The chain couples TRBV6-4 to TRBJ2-1, with 10 nucleotides matching TRBD2. CDR3 length: 14 residues. V lost 5 bases to trimming and J lost 8 bases; unmatched junction nucleotides: 6. Germline V gene data show CDR1 as MRHNA and CDR2 as SNTAGT. In nucleotides, the CDR3 is TGTGCCAGCAGTCTAGCGGGAGAGGGGGATGAGCAGTTCTTC. Its protein is CASSLAGEGDEQFF.

V and J are TRBV12-5 and TRBJ1-1; no firm D call. Trimming took off 7 bases at V and 6 bases at J, with 15 bases between the two ends. The CDR3 runs 13 residues. Germline CDR1 and CDR2: LGHNT and FRNRAP. CDR3 coding DNA: TGTGCTAGTGCCCTGGGGTCGGGTGCTGAAGCTTTCTTT. Residues: CASALGSGAEAFF.

The chain links TRBV15 to TRBJ1-6, with D possibly being TRBD1 (5 bases). This CDR3 has 16 amino acids. Looked up from germline, CDR1 is LNHNV and CDR2 is YYDKDF (reference sequence). V gave up 0 bases and J gave up 7 bases, with 13 bases separating them. Written as DNA, the CDR3 is TGTGCCACCAGCAGAGATCGGGGGGTCGGAAATTCACCCCTCCACTTT. Its protein is CATSRDRGVGNSPLHF.